This T cell receptor (beta chain) was recovered during a study of tissue T cells after allogeneic stem cell transplantation. Study-level findings and limits: Across patients, clones rarely overlapped, yet motif clusters were shared tissue-specifically.

This CDR3 spans 13 amino acids. Deletions cut 7 bases from V and 5 bases from J, with 14 bases between. Germline loops: CDR1 LNHDA, CDR2 SQIVND (reference sequence). Method: immunoSEQ multiplex PCR; TCRdb's copy keeps in-frame clones and lacks some. The sample yields some 6,200 clones, roughly 56% seen once. In regard to this clone: What it recognizes is unknown.

Sequencing was performed on tissue from the jejunum, taken at autopsy. The rearrangement uses TRBV19 and TRBJ1-1; possibly TRBD1 for D (5 bases). The TCR comes from an older male donor with lung cancer. CDR3 nucleotides: TGTGCCAGTATGGCTGAGGGGATGACTGAAGCTTTCTTT. It codes for CASMAEGMTEAFF.